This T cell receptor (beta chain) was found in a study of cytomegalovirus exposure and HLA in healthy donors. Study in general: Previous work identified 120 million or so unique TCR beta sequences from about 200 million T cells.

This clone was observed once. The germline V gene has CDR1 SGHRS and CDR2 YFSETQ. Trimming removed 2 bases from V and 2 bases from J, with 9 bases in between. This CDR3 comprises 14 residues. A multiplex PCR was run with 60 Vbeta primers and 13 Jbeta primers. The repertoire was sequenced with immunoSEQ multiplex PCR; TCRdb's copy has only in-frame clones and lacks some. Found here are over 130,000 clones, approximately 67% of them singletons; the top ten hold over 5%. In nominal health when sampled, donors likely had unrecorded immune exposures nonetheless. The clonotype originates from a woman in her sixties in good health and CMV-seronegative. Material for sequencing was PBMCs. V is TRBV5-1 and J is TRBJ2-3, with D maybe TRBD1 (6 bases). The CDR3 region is CASSFGQFTDTQYF. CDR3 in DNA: TGCGCCAGCAGCTTCGGACAGTTCACAGATACGCAGTATTTT.